The 28 T cell receptor beta chains listed next were all sequenced from one sample in a study of beta chain features in type 1 diabetes. Study-wide points: Type 1 diabetes patients had TCRB CDR3s that were shorter (moderately but significantly so) in all four CD4+ subsets.

cDNA synthesis used the whole RNA isolate, giving expressed TCRB sequences. Repertoires were generated with immunoSEQ multiplex PCR, while TCRdb's copy carries only in-frame clones and drops some. The sample lists more than 250,000 clones; 15% were seen once. These receptors have no known antigen. The sample consisted of naive CD4+ T cells from blood. Receptors originate from a man between 18 and 29 years old with type 1 diabetes.

This clone was recorded a few times. The V and J genes are TRBV6-1 and TRBJ2-1; possibly TRBD1 for D (6 bases). Per the germline V gene, CDR1 is MNHNS and CDR2 is SASEGT. V was cut by 2 bases and J by 7 bases, with 15 bases left in between. The CDR3 has 15 amino acids. The CDR3 sequence is CASSEFRGRGNEQFF. CDR3 coding DNA: TGTGCCAGCAGTGAATTCAGGGGTAGGGGTAATGAGCAGTTCTTC.

There are a few counts of this clone. Relative to the germline gene, one junction end is altered; a read error may explain this. V gene TRBV7-9 combines with J gene TRBJ2-6; 8 positions agree with TRBD1. From germline, CDR1 is SEHNR and CDR2 FQNEAQ (reference sequence). CDR3 length equals 15 residues. In nucleotides, the CDR3 is TGTGCCAGCAGCTCCAGGGGGCCTGGCGCCAACGTCCTGACTTTC. This translates into CASSSRGPGANVLTF.

In DNA form, the CDR3 reads TGTGCCAGCAGGACCATAGCGGGACCCGAGTACGAGCAGTACTTC. It encodes CASRTIAGPEYEQYF. The V gene is TRBV6-5, the J gene TRBJ2-7, with TRBD2 matching 8 bases. Germline lookup yields CDR1 MNHEY and CDR2 SVGAGI. Trimming at V came to 6 bases and at J to 4 bases, leaving 11 bases not matched to a gene. There are 15 residues in the CDR3.

The rearrangement joins TRBV4-3 to TRBJ1-5, with D possibly being TRBD1 (5 bases). Trimming took off 0 bases at V and 7 bases at J, with 13 bases between the two ends. CDR3 length equals 15 residues. Germline CDR1 LGHNA, CDR2 YSLEER. The CDR3 nucleotides are TGCGCCAGCAGCCAAGAGGTTGGGGCTGAGCAGCCCCAGCATTTT. Translated: CASSQEVGAEQPQHF.

V usage is TRBV5-1 and J usage is TRBJ2-5; TRBD2 might be the D (5 bases). This CDR3 region has 15 residues. Per germline, CDR1 SGHRS and CDR2 YFSETQ. Deletions cut 5 bases from V and 4 bases from J, with 18 bases between. In DNA, the CDR3 is TGCGCCAGCAGGTTAACTGGGAGTGCGGGAGAGACCCAGTACTTC. Its translation: CASRLTGSAGETQYF.

This clone was counted only a few times. The chain uses TRBV30 and TRBJ2-1; unclear D gene. The CDR3 runs 13 residues. CDR1 and CDR2 (germline): GTSNPN, SVGIG (reference sequence). Trimming took 2 bases from V and 7 from J, leaving 12 bases between them. CDR3 protein: CAWSSPQLNEQFF. CDR3 in DNA: TGTGCCTGGAGTTCCCCCCAACTAAATGAGCAGTTCTTC.

There are a few counts of this clone. Distinct nucleotide sequences in the sample also encode this CDR3. This sequence joins TRBV5-1 and TRBJ2-5; maybe TRBD1 (6 bases). The CDR3 loop spans 14 amino acids. Germline V gene sequence: CDR1 SGHRS, CDR2 YFSETQ. Trimming removed 0 bases at V and 1 base at J, with 7 bases between. The CDR3 spells CASSLGTAQETQYF. CDR3 nucleotide sequence: TGCGCCAGCAGCTTGGGGACAGCCCAAGAGACCCAGTACTTC.

In this sample, this clone turned up a few times. The chain recombines TRBV29-1 with TRBJ2-1; D possibly corresponds to TRBD1 (5 bases). Trimming removed 4 bases at V and 2 bases at J, with 9 bases between. CDR3 length: 13 residues. Germline assignment: CDR1 SQVTM and CDR2 ANQGSEA. In DNA, the CDR3 is TGCAGCGTTGGGAGACAGACCTACAATGAGCAGTTCTTC. Encoded protein: CSVGRQTYNEQFF.

The gene calls are TRBV30 and TRBJ1-2; 10 bases line up with TRBD1. The CDR3 runs to 13 residues. Germline V CDR1 and CDR2: GTSNPN, SVGIG (reference sequence). The J segment lost 8 bases and the V segment lost 1 base, leaving 4 bases of the junction unmatched. The CDR3 DNA follows: TGTGCCTGGAGTGCCGGGACAGGGGACGGCTACACCTTC. This translates into CAWSAGTGDGYTF.

The chain has TRBV11-2 and TRBJ2-4; no definite D call. The germline V gene encodes CDR1 SGHAT and CDR2 FQNNGV. This CDR3 has 16 amino acids. V was shortened by 3 bases and J by 0 bases, with 12 bases between the two germline ends. CDR3 in DNA: TGTGCCAGCAGCTTTCACCGAGCGCGAGCCAAAAACATTCAGTACTTC. It is translated as CASSFHRARAKNIQYF.

The rearrangement links TRBV4-3 to TRBJ2-7; TRBD1 might be the D (6 bases). The CDR3 extends over 18 amino acids. The germline V gene has CDR1 LGHNA and CDR2 YSLEER. Deletions cut 0 bases from V and 5 bases from J, with 23 bases between. The CDR3 loop reads CASSQDWLSLQGHHEQYF. In nucleotides, the CDR3 is TGCGCCAGCAGCCAAGATTGGTTGTCATTACAGGGACACCACGAGCAGTACTTC.

This chain links TRBV5-6 with TRBJ1-5, with a weak D call TRBD1 (5 bases). Germline V gene data show CDR1 as SGHDT and CDR2 as YYEEEE. The CDR3 has 16 amino acids. V lost 4 bases, J lost 5 bases, and 19 bases lay in between. CDR3 residues: CASSRRGGSSDQPQHF. The DNA for the CDR3 is TGTGCCAGCAGCCGTAGGGGAGGAAGCTCGGATCAGCCCCAGCATTTT.

This chain connects TRBV30 to TRBJ1-5; TRBD1 matches at 7 bases. This CDR3 has 16 residues. The germline V gene encodes CDR1 GTSNPN and CDR2 SVGIG (reference sequence). J gave up 2 bases and V 1 base, and 8 bases lay outside the gene matches. In nucleotides, the CDR3 is TGTGCCTGGAGTGGATGGGGCAGGGGGGGCAATCAGCCCCAGCATTTT. Translated: CAWSGWGRGGNQPQHF.

This clone was recorded a few times. The identical CDR3 is also encoded by other nucleotide sequences in the sample. The chain links TRBV19 to TRBJ2-6; 7 positions agree with TRBD1. Per the germline V gene, CDR1 is LNHDA and CDR2 is SQIVND (reference sequence). The CDR3 has 15 residues. With V trimmed by 4 bases and J by 4 bases, 4 bases remained unmatched. For the CDR3, the DNA is TGTGCCAGTAGTAACAGGGGCAGCGGGGCCAACGTCCTGACTTTC. Protein: CASSNRGSGANVLTF. Looking up the rest from reference TRBV19 and TRBJ2-6 gives the full variable domain: DGGITQSPKYLFRKEGQNVTLSCEQNLNHDAMYWYRQDPGQGLRLIYYSQIVNDFQKGDIAEGYSVSREKKESFPLTVTSAQKNPTAFYLCASSNRGSGANVLTFGAGSRLTVL.

This clone was counted only a few times. The chain combines TRBV9 with TRBJ2-7, with D tentatively TRBD1 (6 bases). This CDR3 contains 13 residues. Trimming cost V 4 bases and J 3 bases, with 11 bases left between them. Germline V gene data show CDR1 as SGDLS and CDR2 as YYNGEE. The CDR3 spells CASSPGAIYEQYF. The DNA of the CDR3 is TGTGCCAGCAGCCCAGGGGCTATCTACGAGCAGTACTTC.

J is TRBJ2-5 and V is TRBV30; D is possibly TRBD1 (6 bases). CDR3 length equals 14 residues. Trimming left V 5 bases short and J 1 base short, with 14 bases between. Germline CDR1 is GTSNPN and CDR2 is SVGIG (reference sequence). For the CDR3, the DNA is TGTGCCTGGCGATTGGCAGGGGCCCAAGAGACCCAGTACTTC. Protein sequence: CAWRLAGAQETQYF.

V gene TRBV4-3 combines with J gene TRBJ1-2, with TRBD1 identical over 7 bases. The CDR3 runs 15 residues. The J segment lost 3 bases and the V segment lost 4 bases, leaving 8 bases of the junction unmatched. Germline CDR1 is LGHNA and CDR2 is YSLEER. The CDR3 DNA reads TGCGCCAGCAGCCGAGACAGGGTTGGGGACTATGGCTACACCTTC. Translation gives CASSRDRVGDYGYTF.

The CDR3 DNA reads as TGCGCCAGCAGCTTGGTCGCGGCGGGAGCAAGCACAGATACGCAGTATTTT. It translates to CASSLVAAGASTDTQYF. The gene calls are TRBV5-1 and TRBJ2-3, with 7 bases identical to TRBD2. The CDR3 sequence is 17 residues long. CDR1 is SGHRS and CDR2 is YFSETQ in the germline V gene. V was clipped by 0 bases and J by 0 bases; unmatched bases: 7.

This clone was observed a handful of times. The chain couples TRBV18 to TRBJ2-1; D not certain. Germline V lookup: CDR1 KGHSH, CDR2 LQKENI. This CDR3 has 12 amino acids. Trimming removed 2 bases at V and 15 bases at J, with 14 bases between. The chain's CDR3 is CASSPGPAVAFF. CDR3 in DNA: TGTGCCAGCTCACCAGGTCCGGCGGTGGCGTTCTTC.

Only a few counts were recorded for this clone. The V call is TRBV11-2, the J call TRBJ2-7; possible D gene TRBD1, 6 bases. V was trimmed by 4 bases and J by 6 bases, leaving 13 bases between them. The CDR3 contains 13 residues. The germline V gene encodes CDR1 SGHAT and CDR2 FQNNGV. The CDR3 reads CASSSQGGGEQYF. CDR3 DNA: TGTGCCAGCAGCTCACAGGGCGGAGGCGAGCAGTACTTC.

The sample holds a few counts of this clone. This chain links TRBV29-1 with TRBJ2-2; D might be TRBD1 (5 bases). V lost 6 bases and J lost 2, with 13 bases in between. This CDR3 has 14 residues. CDR1 is SQVTM and CDR2 is ANQGSEA in the germline V gene. In DNA, the CDR3 is TGCAGCGTGGGAACAGGAGTCAACACCGGGGAGCTGTTTTTT. Encoded protein: CSVGTGVNTGELFF.

This clone was observed a handful of times. This chain joins TRBV9 and TRBJ2-1; 7 bases line up with TRBD2. CDR1 is SGDLS, CDR2 YYNGEE, per germline. Unmatched junction bases numbered 4, after V lost 0 bases and J lost 7 bases. This CDR3 has 14 residues. The chain's CDR3 is CASSVGLAVNEQFF. The CDR3 region has the DNA TGTGCCAGCAGCGTAGGGCTAGCGGTAAATGAGCAGTTCTTC.

The chain combines TRBV10-3 with TRBJ1-6; 10 bases are shared with TRBD1. Germline assignment: CDR1 ENHRY and CDR2 SYGVKD. The CDR3 spans 14 residues. The V and J ends lost 6 bases and 7 bases, in that order; junction bases with no gene match: 3. The chain's CDR3 is CAIRPTGGNSPLHF. Here the CDR3 DNA reads TGTGCCATCAGACCGACAGGGGGCAATTCACCCCTCCACTTT.

This clone was detected only a few times. The chain links TRBV4-3 to TRBJ1-4, with D possibly being TRBD1 (5 bases). The germline CDR1 and CDR2 sequences are LGHNA and YSLEER. V lost 4 bases, J lost 8 bases, and 17 bases lay in between. The CDR3 length is 15 residues. The CDR3 bases are TGCGCCAGCAGCCCCAGGGCTTACGCGGGAGAAAAACTGTTTTTT. Amino acids: CASSPRAYAGEKLFF.

In its sample, this clone was seen a few times. V gene TRBV29-1 combines with J gene TRBJ2-7; TRBD1 is a possible D gene (6 bases). Trimming took off 4 bases at V and 9 bases at J, with 16 bases between the two ends. Germline CDR1 is SQVTM and CDR2 is ANQGSEA. The CDR3 has 12 residues. This CDR3 is CSVVFHRAGQYF. The CDR3 DNA reads TGCAGCGTTGTCTTTCACAGGGCCGGGCAGTACTTC.

This clone was counted only a few times. The gene calls are TRBV29-1 and TRBJ2-7; no reliable D call. The CDR3 covers 13 residues. Germline CDR1 reads SQVTM; CDR2 reads ANQGSEA. V lost 4 bases to trimming and J lost 2 bases, with 12 bases between them. CDR3 DNA sequence: TGCAGCGTTGTACAGCTCTATACCTACGAGCAGTACTTC. Its protein product is CSVVQLYTYEQYF.

This clone was seen more than once but under ten times. The genes are TRBV18 and TRBJ1-1; no clear D. CDR3 length: 16 amino acids. From germline, CDR1 is KGHSH and CDR2 LQKENI. V lost 2 bases and J 1 base, leaving 14 bases between the germline ends. CDR3 loop: CASSPRAVLANTEAFF. CDR3 DNA: TGTGCCAGCTCACCAAGGGCAGTACTAGCGAACACTGAAGCTTTCTTT.

This clone was observed a handful of times. This chain connects TRBV7-2 to TRBJ2-1; TRBD2 might be the D (7 bases). Germline CDR1 and CDR2: SGHTA and FQGNSA. Trimming pared 5 bases from V and 7 bases from J, leaving 15 bases between. The CDR3 is 14 amino acids. The CDR3 spells CASSTRTAGNEQFF. The CDR3 nucleotides read TGTGCCAGCAGCACCCGGACAGCGGGGAATGAGCAGTTCTTC.